This TCR beta chain appears in the sequencing data of a study of cytomegalovirus exposure and HLA in healthy donors. 13 Jbeta primers and 60 Vbeta primers were used for the PCR. Sequencing used immunoSEQ multiplex PCR; TCRdb keeps in-frame clones, though not all of them. The table includes around 170,000 clones, around 80% detected once. Between the trimmed V and J ends, which lost 1 base and 6 bases, there was a span of 6 bases. Germline V gives CDR1 SEHNR, CDR2 FQNEAQ (reference sequence). This CDR3 spans 12 amino acids. The chain employs TRBV7-9 and TRBJ1-2, with D tentatively TRBD1 (5 bases). The sequenced sample was PBMCs. The receptor comes from a woman aged 45-65 years in good health and CMV-seropositive. CDR3 DNA: TGTGCCAGCAGCTTAGAGGGGCATGGCTACACCTTC. Translating it yields CASSLEGHGYTF.